A single sample gave rise to the 23 T cell receptor beta chains below, sequenced in a study of cytomegalovirus exposure and HLA in healthy donors. Assay: immunoSEQ multiplex PCR; the TCRdb copy retains only in-frame clones and omits some. The table lists 150,000 or so clones, roughly 86% of them singletons. Sequenced: PBMCs. These receptors all stem from a man aged 18 to 35 in good health and CMV-seropositive.

The V gene is TRBV4-1, the J gene TRBJ2-5, with D possibly TRBD1 on 7 matching bases. The CDR3 sequence is 16 residues long. Deletions cut 4 bases from V and 4 bases from J, with 19 bases between. Germline CDR1 MGHRA, CDR2 YSYEKL. The CDR3 DNA is TGCGCCAGCAGCCGTGTTCGTCAGGGGGGCGGAGAGACCCAGTACTTC. Translation: CASSRVRQGGGETQYF.

The chain employs TRBV7-8 and TRBJ1-6; D is perhaps TRBD1 (6 bases). V was trimmed by 5 bases and J by 6 bases, leaving 11 bases between them. The CDR3 covers 14 residues. The germline V gene encodes CDR1 SGHVS and CDR2 FQNEAQ. The CDR3 bases are TGTGCCAGCAGCGTTTGGACAGTTAATTCACCCCTCCACTTT. This translates into CASSVWTVNSPLHF.

The gene calls are TRBV2 and TRBJ2-2; 7 bases are a match to TRBD1. CDR1 and CDR2 (germline): SNHLY, FYNNEI. Losses at the gene ends were 4 bases for V and 3 bases for J; bases not matched to a gene: 8. The CDR3 is made up of 16 amino acids. As DNA, the CDR3 is TGTGCCAGCAGTGTGAGCAGGGGGTGGGACACCGGGGAGCTGTTTTTT. Translation: CASSVSRGWDTGELFF.

CDR3 residues: CASSLHTSGPRDWEQYF. CDR3 in DNA: TGTGCCAGCAGCCTGCATACTAGCGGCCCCAGAGATTGGGAGCAGTACTTC. The rearrangement uses TRBV28 and TRBJ2-7; 8 bases line up with TRBD2. This CDR3 has 17 amino acids. The J segment lost 7 bases and the V segment lost 6 bases, leaving 20 bases of the junction unmatched. Per the germline V gene, CDR1 is MDHEN and CDR2 is SYDVKM.

The V call is TRBV19, the J call TRBJ2-2; D is unresolved. This CDR3 contains 14 residues. Germline V gene sequence: CDR1 LNHDA, CDR2 SQIVND (reference sequence). V was cut by 6 bases and J by 5 bases, with 13 bases left in between. CDR3 sequence: CASRSNGWTGELFF. CDR3 nucleotide sequence: TGTGCCAGTAGGAGTAACGGGTGGACCGGGGAGCTGTTTTTT.

Here the CDR3 DNA reads TGTGCCAGCAGCACGGGACTAGCGGACACAGATACGCAGTATTTT. It is translated as CASSTGLADTDTQYF. The genes are TRBV9 and TRBJ2-3; 11 positions agree with TRBD2. This CDR3 has 15 amino acids. After removal of 4 bases from V and 2 bases from J, the junction contained 3 bases not matched to a gene. Looked up from germline, CDR1 is SGDLS and CDR2 is YYNGEE.

The chain couples TRBV2 to TRBJ2-2; TRBD1 aligns across 11 bases. In germline, CDR1 is SNHLY, CDR2 FYNNEI. The CDR3 spans 14 residues. Losses at the gene ends were 7 bases for V and 6 bases for J; bases not matched to a gene: 4. The DNA for the CDR3 is TGTGCCAGCATAGGACAGGGGGCGGCCGGGGAGCTGTTTTTT. Translation: CASIGQGAAGELFF.

This chain joins TRBV9 and TRBJ2-2; D is possibly TRBD1 (6 bases). V lost 1 base to trimming and J lost 0 bases, with 13 bases between them. In germline, CDR1 is SGDLS, CDR2 YYNGEE. The CDR3 covers 17 residues. CDR3 region: CASSVNRVFANTGELFF. In DNA, the CDR3 is TGTGCCAGCAGCGTAAACAGGGTTTTTGCGAACACCGGGGAGCTGTTTTTT.

This chain uses TRBV28 with TRBJ1-5; 7 bases fit TRBD1. The CDR3 totals 14 residues. The germline V gene has CDR1 MDHEN and CDR2 SYDVKM. V was clipped by 5 bases and J by 6 bases; unmatched bases: 7. The CDR3 here is CASSRDREAQPQHF. The CDR3 DNA sequence: TGTGCCAGCAGTCGAGACAGGGAAGCTCAGCCCCAGCATTTT.

The chain recombines TRBV6-4 with TRBJ2-3; 7 bases align to TRBD1. CDR3 length: 15 amino acids. Germline assignment: CDR1 MRHNA and CDR2 SNTAGT. V trimming: 2 bases; J trimming: 6 bases; junction bases outside the gene matches: 8. The CDR3: CASSDTGANGDTQYF. The CDR3 DNA sequence: TGTGCCAGCAGTGACACAGGGGCCAACGGGGATACGCAGTATTTT.

The chain uses TRBV27 and TRBJ2-7; D is uncertain. The CDR3 runs to 13 residues. CDR1 and CDR2 (germline): MNHEY, SMNVEV (reference sequence). Trimming shortened V by 3 bases and J by 3 bases, and 9 bases separated the two germline ends. The CDR3 DNA reads as TGTGCCAGCAGTTTCGGCAGGAACTACGAGCAGTACTTC. Its translation is CASSFGRNYEQYF.

The chain is built from TRBV5-1 and TRBJ1-5, with D possibly TRBD1 on 6 matching bases. Trimming removed 0 bases from V and 8 bases from J, with 15 bases in between. This CDR3 spans 15 amino acids. Germline V gene lookup returns CDR1 SGHRS and CDR2 YFSETQ. CDR3 sequence: CASSLGGAGEKPQHF. The CDR3 coding sequence is TGCGCCAGCAGCTTGGGTGGGGCAGGGGAGAAGCCCCAGCATTTT.

The chain couples TRBV28 to TRBJ1-2; D is possibly TRBD1 (6 bases). The CDR3 is made up of 14 amino acids. V was pared by 5 bases and J by 2 bases, with 12 bases between. CDR1 is MDHEN and CDR2 is SYDVKM in the germline V gene. This CDR3 is CASSPSDRNYGYTF. The CDR3, as DNA: TGTGCCAGCAGTCCCTCAGACAGGAACTATGGCTACACCTTC.

This clone turned up a few times. CDR3 amino acids: CASSAIRDSNYGYTF. CDR3 in DNA: TGTGCCAGCAGTGCGATCCGGGACAGTAACTATGGCTACACCTTC. This rearrangement joins TRBV25-1 to TRBJ1-2; 7 bases line up with TRBD1. CDR3 length equals 15 residues. The V gene end was trimmed by 4 bases and the J gene end by 1 base; junction bases not matched to a gene: 6. Germline loops: CDR1 MGHDK, CDR2 SYGVNS.

V usage is TRBV6-6 and J usage is TRBJ2-7, with 9 bases that match TRBD1. The CDR3 has 15 residues. J was trimmed by 5 bases and V by 6 bases; bases with no gene match: 11. CDR1 is MNHNY, CDR2 SVGAGI, per germline (reference sequence). This CDR3 is CASSPPGQGIHEQYF. The CDR3 coding sequence is TGTGCCAGCAGCCCACCGGGACAGGGAATCCACGAGCAGTACTTC.

This chain uses TRBV5-1 with TRBJ1-4; 9 positions agree with TRBD1. The CDR3 is made up of 16 amino acids. After removal of 4 bases from V and 8 bases from J, the junction contained 12 bases not matched to a gene. Germline CDR1 reads SGHRS; CDR2 reads YFSETQ. As DNA, the CDR3 is TGCGCCAGCAGCCGGGACAGGGAAGGGGGTTGGGAAAAACTGTTTTTT. This encodes CASSRDREGGWEKLFF.

The chain carries TRBV7-9 and TRBJ2-6; D unresolved. CDR1 and CDR2 (germline): SEHNR, FQNEAQ (reference sequence). This CDR3 has 14 amino acids. Trimming left V 7 bases short and J 4 bases short, with 11 bases between. For the CDR3, the DNA is TGTGCCAGCACCTTTCGGTCCGGGGCCAACGTCCTGACTTTC. This translates into CASTFRSGANVLTF.

The chain links TRBV18 to TRBJ2-7, with a weak D call TRBD2 (6 bases). The germline CDR1 and CDR2 sequences are KGHSH and LQKENI. The CDR3 has 15 residues. Between the trimmed V and J ends, which lost 3 bases and 0 bases, there was a span of 12 bases. The CDR3 DNA reads TGTGCCAGCTCACCGGGCGGGAAACCCTCCTACGAGCAGTACTTC. It translates to CASSPGGKPSYEQYF. The full variable domain, completed using reference TRBV18 and TRBJ2-7, is NAGVMQNPRHLVRRRGQEARLRCSPMKGHSHVYWYRQLPEEGLKFMVYLQKENIIDESGMPKERFSAEFPKEGPSILRIQQVVRGDSAAYFCASSPGGKPSYEQYFGPGTRLTVT.

This clone was picked up a small number of times. Written as DNA, the CDR3 is TGTGCCAGCAGCCAGGTCCTAGGAACGTCCTACGAGCAGTACTTC. This sequence encodes CASSQVLGTSYEQYF. The chain uses TRBV4-2 and TRBJ2-7; D unclear. Germline assignment: CDR1 LGHNA and CDR2 YNFKEQ. V lost 3 bases and J lost 1, with 13 bases in between. The CDR3 is 15 amino acids.

The chain combines TRBV9 with TRBJ2-1, with TRBD2 matching 8 bases. This CDR3 is 17 amino acids long. CDR1 is SGDLS and CDR2 is YYNGEE in the germline V gene. The trim removed 3 bases at V and 2 bases at J, leaving 10 bases unmatched. CDR3 in DNA: TGTGCCAGCAGCGCAGCGTCGGGAGGGGGGCCCTACAATGAGCAGTTCTTC. The encoded protein is CASSAASGGGPYNEQFF.

The chain carries TRBV7-2 and TRBJ1-5; D remains unclear. The germline gives CDR1 SGHTA, CDR2 FQGNSA. The CDR3 consists of 16 residues. The ends were cut back, 2 bases at V and 1 base at J, with 12 bases in the middle. CDR3 region: CASSLLGRESNQPQHF. CDR3 DNA: TGTGCCAGCAGCTTATTGGGAAGGGAGAGCAATCAGCCCCAGCATTTT.

The CDR3 DNA follows: TGTGCCAGCACGGGGGGAGGACTCAATGAGCAGTTCTTC. Translation: CASTGGGLNEQFF. The chain carries TRBV6-5 and TRBJ2-1; 7 nucleotides match TRBD2. Germline V gene sequence: CDR1 MNHEY, CDR2 SVGAGI. The CDR3 sequence is 13 residues long. The J segment lost 6 bases and the V segment lost 7 bases, leaving 6 bases of the junction unmatched.

The chain has TRBV2 and TRBJ2-7; TRBD2 agrees at 9 bases. From germline, CDR1 is SNHLY and CDR2 FYNNEI. After removal of 0 bases from V and 3 bases from J, the junction contained 3 bases not matched to a gene. The CDR3 is 15 amino acids. The CDR3 sequence is CASSEAGTSFYEQYF. CDR3 coding DNA: TGTGCCAGCAGTGAAGCGGGGACTAGCTTCTACGAGCAGTACTTC. Drawing the rest from reference TRBV2 and TRBJ2-7, the complete variable domain is EPEVTQTPSHQVTQMGQEVILRCVPISNHLYFYWYRQILGQKVEFLVSFYNNEISEKSEIFDDQFSVERPDGSNFTLKIRSTKLEDSAMYFCASSEAGTSFYEQYFGPGTRLTVT.